The 29 T cell receptor beta chains below all came from one sample that was sequenced in a study of T-cell memory formation after mild COVID-19. Each CDR3 protein gets one entry after TCRdb re-called the 5' RACE reads with MiXCR. This sample has about 440,000 distinct CDR3 sequences; over 15% occur once, and the top ten carry more than 8%. The material sequenced was PBMCs or a T cell subset sorted from them (not recorded which). The receptors were sampled from an adult woman who had mild COVID-19 (a few samples of this study predate the infection). Cell type and time point are not known.

The chain joins TRBV7-2 to TRBJ2-2; D is uncertain. CDR3 size: 15 residues. Germline lookup yields CDR1 SGHTA and CDR2 FQGNSA. V shed 2 bases and J shed 5 bases, with 12 bases lying between them. The CDR3 region has the DNA TGTGCCAGCAGCTTATCCTCTTGGAAAACCGGGGAGCTGTTTTTT. This sequence encodes CASSLSSWKTGELFF.

V is TRBV24-1 and J is TRBJ1-2; D uncertain. The CDR3 loop spans 11 amino acids. The V end was cut by 3 bases, the J end by 7 bases, with 5 bases between. Germline loops: CDR1 KGHDR, CDR2 SFDVKD. The CDR3 coding sequence is TGTGCCACCAGTGATGACGGTGGCTACACCTTC. Encoded protein: CATSDDGGYTF.

V and J are TRBV7-8 and TRBJ1-2; D not certain. The CDR3 totals 14 residues. CDR1 is SGHVS and CDR2 is FQNEAQ in the germline V gene. V lost 1 base, J lost 4 bases, and 10 bases lay in between. The CDR3 loop reads CASSLDSRGYGYTF. CDR3 bases: TGTGCCAGCAGCTTAGACAGTAGAGGCTATGGCTACACCTTC.

V is TRBV7-9 and J is TRBJ2-3; 11 positions agree with TRBD2. The CDR3 spans 19 residues. Germline CDR1 SEHNR, CDR2 FQNEAQ (reference sequence). V lost 5 bases and J lost 1; bases outside the gene matches: 14. In DNA, the CDR3 is TGTGCCAGCAGCCCAGGACTAGCGGGCGGGGATATGGGCACAGATACGCAGTATTTT. Protein: CASSPGLAGGDMGTDTQYF.

This clonotype was seen a few times. V and J are TRBV6-5 and TRBJ1-2; 7 nucleotides match TRBD1. The CDR3 extends over 12 amino acids. Losses at the gene ends were 5 bases for V and 8 bases for J; bases not matched to a gene: 5. Germline lookup yields CDR1 MNHEY and CDR2 SVGAGI. The CDR3 loop is CASSQGQLGYTF. In DNA form, the CDR3 reads TGTGCCAGCAGTCAGGGACAGCTCGGCTACACCTTC.

Only a few counts were recorded for this clonotype. The chain uses TRBV12-3 or TRBV12-4 and TRBJ2-7; the D is unclear. This CDR3 comprises 13 residues. Trimming stripped 1 base from V and 3 bases from J, with 7 bases between. In DNA, the CDR3 is TGTGCCAGCAGTTTAGTTGGGTTCTACGAGCAGTACTTC. Protein: CASSLVGFYEQYF.

V and J are TRBV25-1 and TRBJ2-3; D gene uncertain. The germline V gene has CDR1 MGHDK and CDR2 SYGVNS. V gave up 4 bases and J gave up 0 bases, with 8 bases separating them. The CDR3 consists of 14 residues. Here the CDR3 reads CASSGYPSTDTQYF. CDR3 coding DNA: TGTGCCAGCAGTGGATACCCGAGCACAGATACGCAGTATTTT.

The table lists this clonotype with a few counts. The chain carries TRBV3-1 and TRBJ2-7; TRBD1 is a possible D gene (6 bases). The CDR3 is 13 residues long. CDR1 and CDR2 (germline): LGHDT, YNNKEL (reference sequence). V dropped 1 base and J dropped 6 bases, with 10 bases sitting between them. The DNA for the CDR3 is TGTGCCAGCAGCCAAGGACAGGAGTCCGAGCAGTACTTC. It codes for CASSQGQESEQYF.

This clonotype was seen more than once but under ten times. This sequence joins TRBV5-1 and TRBJ2-1; 7 nucleotides agree with TRBD2. The V gene end was trimmed by 7 bases and the J gene end by 1 base; junction bases not matched to a gene: 8. This CDR3 region has 15 residues. Looked up from germline, CDR1 is SGHRS and CDR2 is YFSETQ. Written as DNA, the CDR3 is TGCGCCAGCTGGCCGGCGGGGGTGTCCTACAATGAGCAGTTCTTC. It is translated as CASWPAGVSYNEQFF.

V and J are TRBV29-1 and TRBJ2-5, with D unresolved. This CDR3 has 13 amino acids. Per the germline V gene, CDR1 is SQVTM and CDR2 is ANQGSEA. V was clipped by 4 bases and J by 2 bases, with 11 bases between them. DNA for the CDR3: TGCAGCGTTGTTCGGCCGAATCAAGAGACCCAGTACTTC. Translating it yields CSVVRPNQETQYF.

This clonotype was picked up a small number of times. V is TRBV9 and J is TRBJ2-5; D assignment may be TRBD1 or TRBD2 (5 bases each). CDR3 length equals 14 residues. With 2 bases removed from V and 3 bases from J, the gap between germline ends came to 11 bases. Germline CDR1 and CDR2: SGDLS and YYNGEE. CDR3 protein: CASSVALGEETQYF. DNA for the CDR3: TGTGCCAGCAGCGTCGCACTAGGGGAAGAGACCCAGTACTTC.

The chain carries TRBV29-1 and TRBJ1-2, with D perhaps matching TRBD1 (6 bases). The ends were cut back, 6 bases at V and 1 base at J, with 12 bases in the middle. CDR3 size: 13 residues. From germline, CDR1 is SQVTM and CDR2 ANQGSEA. The CDR3 loop is CSVTGRGNYGYTF. CDR3 nucleotides: TGCAGCGTAACAGGGAGGGGTAACTATGGCTACACCTTC.

V is TRBV6-5 and J is TRBJ2-3; D unclear. CDR1 is MNHEY, CDR2 SVGAGI, per germline. The CDR3 has 13 residues. With 7 bases removed from V and 5 bases from J, the gap between germline ends came to 13 bases. The CDR3 sequence is CASTPLIGDTQYF. CDR3 nucleotides: TGTGCCAGCACCCCTTTGATAGGAGATACGCAGTATTTT.

This clonotype has ten or more counts. The chain carries TRBV24-1 and TRBJ2-1; 10 nucleotides align to TRBD2. The V gene end was trimmed by 3 bases and the J gene end by 10 bases; junction bases not matched to a gene: 5. CDR3 length equals 14 residues. Germline V CDR1 and CDR2: KGHDR, SFDVKD. DNA of the CDR3: TGTGCCACCAGTGATCCAGCGGGAGGGTGGGAGCAGTTCTTC. It is translated as CATSDPAGGWEQFF.

CDR3 DNA sequence: TGTGCCAGCAGTTTACGTTATGGCAATCAGCCCCAGCATTTT. Residues: CASSLRYGNQPQHF. The V and J genes are TRBV27 and TRBJ1-5; D gene ambiguous. Trimming removed 2 bases from V and 2 bases from J, with 7 bases in between. Per the germline V gene, CDR1 is MNHEY and CDR2 is SMNVEV (reference sequence). CDR3 length: 14 residues.

This clonotype was seen only a few times. V gene TRBV12-3 or TRBV12-4 combines with J gene TRBJ1-5, with D possibly matching TRBD1 (5 bases). Trimming took 6 bases from V and 2 from J, leaving 11 bases between them. The CDR3 has 14 residues. CDR3 region: CASSYGGGNQPQHF. The CDR3 DNA is TGTGCCAGCAGCTACGGGGGGGGCAATCAGCCCCAGCATTTT.

The chain combines TRBV27 with TRBJ2-3, with no clear D. CDR1 and CDR2 from the germline V gene are MNHEY and SMNVEV (reference sequence). V dropped 2 bases and J dropped 3 bases, with 12 bases sitting between them. The CDR3 is 15 residues long. CDR3 region: CASSLGGIGTDTQYF. CDR3 DNA sequence: TGTGCCAGCAGTTTAGGTGGGATCGGTACAGATACGCAGTATTTT.

A few counts support this clonotype. This chain joins TRBV3-1 and TRBJ1-2; a weak D match, TRBD1 (6 bases). The CDR3 extends over 14 amino acids. Trimming shortened V by 1 base and J by 6 bases, and 12 bases separated the two germline ends. Per the germline V gene, CDR1 is LGHDT and CDR2 is YNNKEL (reference sequence). The CDR3 loop reads CASSQGGRGHGYTF. In DNA form, the CDR3 reads TGTGCCAGCAGCCAAGGGGGCAGGGGTCATGGCTACACCTTC. Full variable domain (remainder filled in from reference TRBV3-1 and TRBJ1-2): DTAVSQTPKYLVTQMGNDKSIKCEQNLGHDTMYWYKQDSKKFLKIMFSYNNKELIINETVPNRFSPKSPDKAHLNLHINSLELGDSAVYFCASSQGGRGHGYTFGSGTRLTVV.

This clonotype appeared a few times. The rearrangement uses TRBV7-8 and TRBJ1-1; no reliable D call. V was shortened by 6 bases and J by 0 bases, with 8 bases between the two germline ends. CDR1 is SGHVS and CDR2 is FQNEAQ in the germline V gene. The CDR3 has 13 amino acids. The CDR3 region is CASRELMNTEAFF. The CDR3 DNA follows: TGTGCCAGCAGAGAACTGATGAACACTGAAGCTTTCTTT. The full variable domain, its missing parts supplied by reference TRBV7-8 and TRBJ1-1, is GAGVSQSPRYKVAKRGQDVALRCDPISGHVSLFWYQQALGQGPEFLTYFQNEAQLDKSGLPSDRFFAERPEGSVSTLKIQRTQQEDSAVYLCASRELMNTEAFFGQGTRLTVV.

This clonotype was counted only a few times. The CDR3 DNA follows: TGTGCCAGCAGTGATTCCGGGGCAGGGAACGAGCAGTACTTC. Translation gives CASSDSGAGNEQYF. V usage is TRBV12-3 or TRBV12-4 and J usage is TRBJ2-7, with D perhaps given as TRBD1 or TRBD2 (5 bases each). Trimming stripped 5 bases from V and 5 bases from J, with 16 bases between. The CDR3 is 14 residues long.

This clonotype was seen only a few times. The chain carries TRBV6-6 and TRBJ1-3; 7 bases fit TRBD1. The CDR3 is 16 residues long. Germline CDR1 is MNHNY and CDR2 is SVGAGI (reference sequence). Trimming cost V 6 bases and J 2 bases; bases outside gene matches: 10. CDR3 DNA: TGTGCCAGCAGACCTCCGACAGGGAGGGCTGGAAACACCATATATTTT. Encoded protein: CASRPPTGRAGNTIYF.

Ten or more counts support this clonotype. This CDR3 is CASSADGQGRNEQYF. CDR3 DNA: TGTGCCAGCAGCGCTGACGGACAGGGTCGGAACGAGCAGTACTTC. This chain links TRBV9 with TRBJ2-7; 8 nucleotides agree with TRBD1. The V gene's germline CDR1 is SGDLS and CDR2 YYNGEE. The CDR3 consists of 15 residues. V lost 3 bases and J lost 5; bases outside the gene matches: 10.

This clonotype has ten or more counts. V is TRBV9 and J is TRBJ2-1; 11 bases match TRBD2. There are 15 residues in the CDR3. Germline V gene data show CDR1 as SGDLS and CDR2 as YYNGEE. V lost 2 bases to trimming and J lost 5 bases; unmatched junction nucleotides: 3. CDR3 bases: TGTGCCAGCAGCGTGACTAGCGGGACCGACAATGAGCAGTTCTTC. It specifies CASSVTSGTDNEQFF. Supplemented by reference TRBV9 and TRBJ2-1, the full variable domain reads DSGVTQTPKHLITATGQRVTLRCSPRSGDLSVYWYQQSLDQGLQFLIQYYNGEERAKGNILERFSAQQFPDLHSELNLSSLELGDSALYFCASSVTSGTDNEQFFGPGTRLTVL.

The rearrangement joins TRBV4-1 to TRBJ2-2; the match to TRBD1 covers 8 bases. Looked up from germline, CDR1 is MGHRA and CDR2 is YSYEKL. The J segment lost 0 bases and the V segment lost 1 base, leaving 7 bases of the junction unmatched. The CDR3 has 18 residues. CDR3 loop: CASSQVVLQGANTGELFF. For the CDR3, the DNA is TGCGCCAGCAGCCAAGTAGTTTTACAGGGGGCGAACACCGGGGAGCTGTTTTTT.

The chain carries TRBV30 and TRBJ1-1; 9 bases match TRBD1. The CDR3 is 16 amino acids. J gave up 1 base and V 2 bases, and 8 bases lay outside the gene matches. Germline CDR1 and CDR2: GTSNPN and SVGIG (reference sequence). The CDR3 coding sequence is TGTGCCTGGAGTAGGGGAACAGGGGGCAGGAACACTGAAGCTTTCTTT. Protein sequence: CAWSRGTGGRNTEAFF. Combining the CDR3 with reference TRBV30 and TRBJ1-1 gives the whole variable domain SQTIHQWPATLVQPVGSPLSLECTVEGTSNPNLYWYRQAAGRGLQLLFYSVGIGQISSEVPQNLSASRPQDRQFILSSKKLLLSDSGFYLCAWSRGTGGRNTEAFFGQGTRLTVV.

This clonotype is a singleton in its sample. The genes are TRBV2 and TRBJ1-1, with 10 bases lining up with TRBD1. V lost 6 bases to trimming and J lost 3 bases; unmatched junction nucleotides: 7. The CDR3 runs 15 residues. Germline-derived CDR1 and CDR2 are SNHLY and FYNNEI. The CDR3 DNA reads TGTGCCAGCAGGGAGTGGGACAGGGGAGACACTGAAGCTTTCTTT. This sequence encodes CASREWDRGDTEAFF.

The V and J genes are TRBV7-9 and TRBJ2-7; D could derive from TRBD1 or TRBD2 (5 bases each). This CDR3 has 14 residues. The V end lost 3 bases, the J end lost 3 bases, and 12 bases lay between the germline ends. Germline V gene data show CDR1 as SEHNR and CDR2 as FQNEAQ (reference sequence). As DNA, the CDR3 is TGTGCCAGCAGCTTTTGGGGGAGCAACTACGAGCAGTACTTC. This codes for CASSFWGSNYEQYF. The full variable domain, in which reference TRBV7-9 and TRBJ2-7 provide the parts outside the CDR3, is DTGVSQNPRHKITKRGQNVTFRCDPISEHNRLYWYRQTLGQGPEFLTYFQNEAQLEKSRLLSDRFSAERPKGSFSTLEIQRTEQGDSAMYLCASSFWGSNYEQYFGPGTRLTVT.

The V gene is TRBV7-6, the J gene TRBJ1-1; no definite D call. V lost 1 base and J lost 5, with 32 bases in between. Germline loops: CDR1 SGHVS, CDR2 FNYEAQ. The CDR3 sequence is 21 residues long. As DNA, the CDR3 is TGTGCCAGCAGCTTAGACCCCGCCGGGGTAGGAATGGGATTTCCGGGAACTGAAGCTTTCTTT. It specifies CASSLDPAGVGMGFPGTEAFF.

The table lists this clonotype with a count of one. The junction does not match germline at one end; this may be a read error. The chain's CDR3 is CASSVGSGVEVF. For the CDR3, the DNA is TGTGCCAGCAGCGTAGGGTCCGGGGTAGAGGTCTTC. The chain carries TRBV9 and TRBJ2-1; the D gene is possibly TRBD2 (5 bases). Germline V gene data show CDR1 as SGDLS and CDR2 as YYNGEE. The CDR3 runs 12 residues.